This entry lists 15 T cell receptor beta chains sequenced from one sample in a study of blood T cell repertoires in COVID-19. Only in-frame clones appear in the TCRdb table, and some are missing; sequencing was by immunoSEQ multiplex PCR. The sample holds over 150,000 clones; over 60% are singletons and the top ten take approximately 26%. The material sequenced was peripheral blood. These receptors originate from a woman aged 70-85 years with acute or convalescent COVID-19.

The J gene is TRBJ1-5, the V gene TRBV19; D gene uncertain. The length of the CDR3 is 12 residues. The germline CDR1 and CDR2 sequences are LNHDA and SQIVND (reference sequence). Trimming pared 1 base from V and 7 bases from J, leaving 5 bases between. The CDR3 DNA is TGTGCCAGTAGTATAGGTCAACAGCCCCAGCATTTT. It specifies CASSIGQQPQHF.

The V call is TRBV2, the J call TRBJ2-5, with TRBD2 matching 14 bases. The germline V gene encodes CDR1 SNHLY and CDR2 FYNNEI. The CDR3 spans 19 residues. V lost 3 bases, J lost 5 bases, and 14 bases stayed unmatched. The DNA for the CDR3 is TGTGCCAGCAGTGATCGCCTTGGGACTAGCGGGGGTGTTGTGGAGACCCAGTACTTC. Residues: CASSDRLGTSGGVVETQYF.

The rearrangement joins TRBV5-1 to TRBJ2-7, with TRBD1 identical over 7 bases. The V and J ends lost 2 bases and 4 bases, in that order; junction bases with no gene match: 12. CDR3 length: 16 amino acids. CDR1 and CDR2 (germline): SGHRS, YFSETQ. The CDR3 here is CASSFGPTGVRYEQYF. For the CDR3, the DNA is TGCGCCAGCAGCTTTGGCCCCACAGGGGTGAGGTACGAGCAGTACTTC.

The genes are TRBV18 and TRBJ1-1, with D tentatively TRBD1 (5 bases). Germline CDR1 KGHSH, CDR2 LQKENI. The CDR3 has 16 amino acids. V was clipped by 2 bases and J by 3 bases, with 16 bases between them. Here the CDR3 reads CASSPRVAGLHTEAFF. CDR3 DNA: TGTGCCAGCTCACCAAGGGTCGCAGGGTTACACACTGAAGCTTTCTTT.

In DNA, the CDR3 is TGTGCCACCAGCAGAGGACTAGCGGATGATACCGGGGAGCTGTTTTTT. Residues: CATSRGLADDTGELFF. This rearrangement joins TRBV15 to TRBJ2-2, with TRBD2 identical over 9 bases. The CDR3 loop spans 16 amino acids. Germline V gives CDR1 LNHNV, CDR2 YYDKDF (reference sequence). With V trimmed by 1 base and J by 5 bases, 5 bases remained unmatched.

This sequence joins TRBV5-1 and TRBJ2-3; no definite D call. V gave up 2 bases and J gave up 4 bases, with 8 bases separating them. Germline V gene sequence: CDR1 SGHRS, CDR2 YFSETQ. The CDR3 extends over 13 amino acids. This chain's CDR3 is CASSLLIPDTQYF. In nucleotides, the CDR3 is TGCGCCAGCAGCTTATTAATCCCAGATACGCAGTATTTT. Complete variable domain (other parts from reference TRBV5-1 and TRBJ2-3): KAGVTQTPRYLIKTRGQQVTLSCSPISGHRSVSWYQQTPGQGLQFLFEYFSETQRNKGNFPGRFSGRQFSNSRSEMNVSTLELGDSALYLCASSLLIPDTQYFGPGTRLTVL.

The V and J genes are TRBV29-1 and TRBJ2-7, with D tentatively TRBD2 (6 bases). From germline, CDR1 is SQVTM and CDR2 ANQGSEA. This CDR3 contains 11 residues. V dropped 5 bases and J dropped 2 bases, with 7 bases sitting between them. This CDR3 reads CSVRRAYEQYF. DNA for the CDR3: TGCAGCGTTAGGAGGGCCTACGAGCAGTACTTC.

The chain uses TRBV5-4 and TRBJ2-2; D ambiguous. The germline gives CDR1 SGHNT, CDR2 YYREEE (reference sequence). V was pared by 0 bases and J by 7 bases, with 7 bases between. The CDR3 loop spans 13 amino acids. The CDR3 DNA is TGTGCCAGCAGCTTGGAGCGAGGCGGGGAGCTGTTTTTT. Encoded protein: CASSLERGGELFF.

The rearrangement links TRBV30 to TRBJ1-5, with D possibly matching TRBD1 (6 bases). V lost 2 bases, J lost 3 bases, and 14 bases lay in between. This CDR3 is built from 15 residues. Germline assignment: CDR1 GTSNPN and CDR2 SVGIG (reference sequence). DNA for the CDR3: TGTGCCTGGAGTCCAACAGGGTCCCCCAATCAGCCCCAGCATTTT. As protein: CAWSPTGSPNQPQHF.

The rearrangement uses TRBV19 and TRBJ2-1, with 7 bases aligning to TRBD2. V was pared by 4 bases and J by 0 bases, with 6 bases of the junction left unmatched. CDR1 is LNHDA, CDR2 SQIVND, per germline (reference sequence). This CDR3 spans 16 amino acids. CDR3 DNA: TGTGCCAGTAGTACTGTAGCGGGCAGCTCCTACAATGAGCAGTTCTTC. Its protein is CASSTVAGSSYNEQFF.

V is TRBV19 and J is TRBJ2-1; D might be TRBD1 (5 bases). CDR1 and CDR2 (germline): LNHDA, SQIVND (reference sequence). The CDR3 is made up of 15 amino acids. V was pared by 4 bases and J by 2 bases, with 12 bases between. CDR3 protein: CASSRTLTPYNEQFF. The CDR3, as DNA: TGTGCCAGTAGTAGGACATTGACCCCCTACAATGAGCAGTTCTTC. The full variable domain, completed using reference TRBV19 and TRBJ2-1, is DGGITQSPKYLFRKEGQNVTLSCEQNLNHDAMYWYRQDPGQGLRLIYYSQIVNDFQKGDIAEGYSVSREKKESFPLTVTSAQKNPTAFYLCASSRTLTPYNEQFFGPGTRLTVL.

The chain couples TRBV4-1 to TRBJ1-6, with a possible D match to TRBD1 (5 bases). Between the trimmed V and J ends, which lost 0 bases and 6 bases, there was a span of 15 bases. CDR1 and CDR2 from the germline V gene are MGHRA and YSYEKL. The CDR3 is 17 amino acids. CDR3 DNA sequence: TGCGCCAGCAGCCAAGAGCCACCAGGGCCCTTTAATTCACCCCTCCACTTT. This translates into CASSQEPPGPFNSPLHF.

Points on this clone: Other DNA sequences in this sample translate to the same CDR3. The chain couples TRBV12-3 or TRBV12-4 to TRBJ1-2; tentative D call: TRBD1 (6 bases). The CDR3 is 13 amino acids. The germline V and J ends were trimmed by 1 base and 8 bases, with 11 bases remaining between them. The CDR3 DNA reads TGTGCCAGCAGTTTAGACAGGGCAGGAGGCTACACCTTC. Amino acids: CASSLDRAGGYTF.

CDR3: CASSYLGLAGGGDEQFF. For the CDR3, the DNA is TGTGCCAGCTCTTACTTGGGACTAGCGGGAGGGGGCGATGAGCAGTTCTTC. The chain combines TRBV27 with TRBJ2-1; 16 nucleotides match TRBD2. This CDR3 is 17 amino acids long. V lost 8 bases to trimming and J lost 8 bases; unmatched junction nucleotides: 12. CDR1 and CDR2 from the germline V gene are MNHEY and SMNVEV (reference sequence).

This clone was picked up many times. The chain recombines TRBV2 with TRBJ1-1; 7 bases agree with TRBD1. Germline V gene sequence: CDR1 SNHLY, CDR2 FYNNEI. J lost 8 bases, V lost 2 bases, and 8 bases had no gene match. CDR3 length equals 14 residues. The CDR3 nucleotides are TGTGCCAGCAGTGAATGGCCTGAGACAGGGGAAGCTTTCTTT. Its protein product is CASSEWPETGEAFF.